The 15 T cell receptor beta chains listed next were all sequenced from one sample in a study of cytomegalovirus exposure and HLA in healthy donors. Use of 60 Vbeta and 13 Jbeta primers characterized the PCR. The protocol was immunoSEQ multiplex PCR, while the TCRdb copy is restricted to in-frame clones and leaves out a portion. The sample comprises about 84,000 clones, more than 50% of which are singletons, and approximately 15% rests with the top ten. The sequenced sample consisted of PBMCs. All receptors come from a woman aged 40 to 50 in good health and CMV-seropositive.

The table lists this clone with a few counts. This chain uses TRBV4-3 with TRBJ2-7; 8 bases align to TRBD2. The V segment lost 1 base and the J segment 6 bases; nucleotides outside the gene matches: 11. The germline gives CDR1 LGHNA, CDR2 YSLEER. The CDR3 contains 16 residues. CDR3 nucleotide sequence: TGCGCCAGCAGCCAAGCCCTACTCGCGGGAGGATCCGAGCAGTACTTC. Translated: CASSQALLAGGSEQYF.

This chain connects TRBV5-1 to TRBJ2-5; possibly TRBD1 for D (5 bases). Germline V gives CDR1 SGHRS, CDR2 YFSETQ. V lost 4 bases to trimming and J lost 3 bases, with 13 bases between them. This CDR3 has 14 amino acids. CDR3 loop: CASSPGLREETQYF. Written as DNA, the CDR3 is TGCGCCAGCAGCCCAGGGCTAAGGGAAGAGACCCAGTACTTC.

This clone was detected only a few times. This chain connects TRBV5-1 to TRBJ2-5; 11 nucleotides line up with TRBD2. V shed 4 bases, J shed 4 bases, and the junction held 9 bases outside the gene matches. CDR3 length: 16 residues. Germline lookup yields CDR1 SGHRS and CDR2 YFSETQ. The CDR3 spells CASSMGIAGGAETQYF. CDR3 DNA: TGCGCCAGCAGCATGGGGATAGCGGGAGGGGCAGAGACCCAGTACTTC.

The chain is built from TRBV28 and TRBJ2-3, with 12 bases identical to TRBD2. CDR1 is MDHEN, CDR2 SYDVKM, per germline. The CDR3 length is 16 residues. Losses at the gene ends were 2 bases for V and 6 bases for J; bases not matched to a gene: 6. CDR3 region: CASSLSLAGGPDTQYF. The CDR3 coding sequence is TGTGCCAGCAGTTTAAGTCTAGCGGGAGGGCCGGATACGCAGTATTTT.

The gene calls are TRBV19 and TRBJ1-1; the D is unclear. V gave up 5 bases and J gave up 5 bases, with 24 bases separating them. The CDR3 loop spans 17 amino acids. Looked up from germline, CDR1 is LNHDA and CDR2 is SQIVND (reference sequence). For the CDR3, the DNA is TGTGCCAGTAGTCCCCGGGGAACAGCCAGGCAATGGACTGAAGCTTTCTTT. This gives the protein CASSPRGTARQWTEAFF.

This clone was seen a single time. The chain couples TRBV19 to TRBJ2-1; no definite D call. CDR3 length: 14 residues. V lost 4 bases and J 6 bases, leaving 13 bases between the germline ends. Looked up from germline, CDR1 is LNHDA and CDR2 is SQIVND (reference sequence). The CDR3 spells CASSTTFRGNEQFF. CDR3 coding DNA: TGTGCCAGTAGTACAACCTTTAGAGGCAATGAGCAGTTCTTC.

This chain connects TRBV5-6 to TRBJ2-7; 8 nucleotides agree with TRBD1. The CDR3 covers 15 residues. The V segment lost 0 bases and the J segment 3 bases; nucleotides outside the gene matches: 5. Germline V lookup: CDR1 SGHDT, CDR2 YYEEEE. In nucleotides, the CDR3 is TGTGCCAGCAGCTTGGGAGACAGGGGCGGCTACGAGCAGTACTTC. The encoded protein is CASSLGDRGGYEQYF.

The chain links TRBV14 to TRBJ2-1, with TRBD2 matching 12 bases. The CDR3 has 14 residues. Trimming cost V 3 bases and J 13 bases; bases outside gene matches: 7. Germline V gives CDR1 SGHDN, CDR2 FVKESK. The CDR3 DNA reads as TGTGCCAGCAGCCAGAGGACTAGCGGGGCCAACCAGTTCTTC. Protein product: CASSQRTSGANQFF.

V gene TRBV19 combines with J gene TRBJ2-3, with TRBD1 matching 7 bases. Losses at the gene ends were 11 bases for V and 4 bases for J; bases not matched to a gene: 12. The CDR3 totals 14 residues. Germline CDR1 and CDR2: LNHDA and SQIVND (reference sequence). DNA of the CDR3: TGTGCCGTCTCCGATCCCACAGGGGCAGATACGCAGTATTTT. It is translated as CAVSDPTGADTQYF.

The CDR3 DNA reads as TGTGCCAGTAGTCCGAGGACAGGGGGGTATGGGGAGCAGTACTTC. It translates to CASSPRTGGYGEQYF. This chain connects TRBV19 to TRBJ2-7, with TRBD1 matching over 10 bases. Germline V CDR1 and CDR2: LNHDA, SQIVND (reference sequence). The CDR3 runs 15 residues. With V trimmed by 5 bases and J by 7 bases, 11 bases remained unmatched.

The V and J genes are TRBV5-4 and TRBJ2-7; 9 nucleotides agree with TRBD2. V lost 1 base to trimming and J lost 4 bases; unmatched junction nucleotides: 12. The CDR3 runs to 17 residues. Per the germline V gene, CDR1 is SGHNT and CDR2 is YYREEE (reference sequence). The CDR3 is CASSLSVGSGRIYEQYF. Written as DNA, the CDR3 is TGTGCCAGCAGCTTGTCGGTCGGTAGCGGGAGAATATACGAGCAGTACTTC.

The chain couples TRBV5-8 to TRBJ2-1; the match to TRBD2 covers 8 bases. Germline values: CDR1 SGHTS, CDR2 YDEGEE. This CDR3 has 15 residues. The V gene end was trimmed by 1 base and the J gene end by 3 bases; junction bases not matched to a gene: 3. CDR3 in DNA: TGTGCCAGCAGCTTGCGGGGGGGAGTCTACAATGAGCAGTTCTTC. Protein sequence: CASSLRGGVYNEQFF. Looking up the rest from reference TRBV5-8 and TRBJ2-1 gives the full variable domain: EAGVTQSPTHLIKTRGQQATLRCSPISGHTSVYWYQQALGLGLQFLLWYDEGEERNRGNFPPRFSGRQFPNYSSELNVNALELEDSALYLCASSLRGGVYNEQFFGPGTRLTVL.

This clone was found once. The CDR3 coding sequence is TGTGCCAGCAGCTTCCGGGGGGGAGGCGTCTATGGCTACACCTTC. Its protein is CASSFRGGGVYGYTF. V usage is TRBV5-4 and J usage is TRBJ1-2; tentatively, D is TRBD1 (5 bases). V lost 2 bases and J lost 4, with 15 bases in between. CDR1 is SGHNT, CDR2 YYREEE, per germline (reference sequence). CDR3 length: 15 amino acids.

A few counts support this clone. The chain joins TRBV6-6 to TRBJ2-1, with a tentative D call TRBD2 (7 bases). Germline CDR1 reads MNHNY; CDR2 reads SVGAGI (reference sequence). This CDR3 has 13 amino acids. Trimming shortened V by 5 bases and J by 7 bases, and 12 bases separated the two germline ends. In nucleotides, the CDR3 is TGTGCCAGCAGTCAGGGGAGGGAGAATGAGCAGTTCTTC. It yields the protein CASSQGRENEQFF.

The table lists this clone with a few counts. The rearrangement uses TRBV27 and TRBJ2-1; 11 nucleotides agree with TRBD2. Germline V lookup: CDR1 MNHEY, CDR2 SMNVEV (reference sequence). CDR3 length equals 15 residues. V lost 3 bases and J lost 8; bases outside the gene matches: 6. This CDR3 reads CASSFTVAGGYEQFF. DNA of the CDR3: TGTGCCAGCAGTTTCACGGTAGCGGGAGGGTATGAGCAGTTCTTC.